This TCR beta chain was sequenced for a study of PD-1 blockade in classical Hodgkin lymphoma. Findings of the study overall: Initiation of nivolumab under 1 year after ASCT led to exclusion of patients.

As for this clone: Its target is not known.

Sample time point: cycle 4 day 1 (C4D1), after less than 7 weeks of nivolumab. Every patient experienced relapse after autologous stem cell transplantation, and brentuximab vedotin exposure varied. CD4+ T cells were purified from thawed PBMCs by magnetic negative selection. Classifying best responses yielded complete response, partial response or progressive disease. The repertoire was sequenced with immunoSEQ multiplex PCR; TCRdb's copy has only in-frame clones and lacks some. The table shows about 27,000 clones, with 75% to 90% occurring only once. This CDR3 comprises 18 residues. The trim removed 4 bases at V and 6 bases at J, leaving 21 bases unmatched. Germline V gene sequence: CDR1 MDHEN, CDR2 SYDVKM.

V usage is TRBV28 and J usage is TRBJ2-7; 7 bases align to TRBD1. The receptor's source is a human donor with classical Hodgkin lymphoma. Sequenced material: CD4+ T cells from blood, taken before the fourth cycle of nivolumab. CDR3 DNA sequence: TGTGCCAGCAGTTGGGGATCACTCGCTGACAGGGTAGGGCGCGAGCAGTACTTC. It translates to CASSWGSLADRVGREQYF.